This is a list of T cell receptor beta chains from one sample in a study of shared clonotypes between healthy human individuals. The assay was immunoSEQ multiplex PCR, and TCRdb's table has in-frame clones only and misses some. The sample contains 450,000 to 650,000 clones, roughly four fifths of which appear only once. The material sequenced was PBMCs. The source is a woman aged 40 to 49 in good health. Some clones in this sample may be carry-over from other donors' samples. Each CDR3 is given with its conserved first and last residue. A D gene is named only where the DNA matches it firmly. Expanded clones get a size class; other rows say once, few or many, or leave the size out.

CDR3 DNA | CDR3 protein | CDR3 length | clone size | J gene | V gene | D gene
TGTGCCAGTAGGCTAATACAGGGGGCTCAGCCCCAGCATTTT | CASRLIQGAQPQHF | 14 | . | TRBJ1-5 | TRBV19 | TRBD1
TGTGCCAGCAGTGTTGAGGGGGCGGCACAGCCCCAGCATTTT | CASSVEGAAQPQHF | 14 | . | TRBJ1-5 | TRBV2 | TRBD1
TGTGCCAGCAGTTTAGGGACAGGGACTAGCCCTGAGCAGTTCTTC | CASSLGTGTSPEQFF | 15 | . | TRBJ2-1 | TRBV6-6 | .
TGTGCCAGTAGGGGGGGCGCCTACTATGGCTACACCTTC | CASRGGAYYGYTF | 13 | . | TRBJ1-2 | TRBV19 | .
TGTGCCACCAGCTGGCGGGGACTAGCGGGAGACGAGCAGTACTTC | CATSWRGLAGDEQYF | 15 | few | TRBJ2-7 | TRBV15 | TRBD2
TGTGCCAGCAGCTTAACGGGGAGCTCCTACAATGAGCAGTTCTTC | CASSLTGSSYNEQFF | 15 | . | TRBJ2-1 | TRBV7-2 | .
TGCGCCAGCAGCCAAGACTTTTATACGCAGTATTTT | CASSQDFYTQYF | 12 | . | TRBJ2-3 | TRBV4-1 | .
TGTGCCATCAGTGAGTCAGGCGGACGCTCCTACGAGCAGTACTTC | CAISESGGRSYEQYF | 15 | . | TRBJ2-7 | TRBV10-3 | .
TGTGCCAGCAGCGTAGCTCTTGCGGGGTCCACCGGGGAGCTGTTTTTT | CASSVALAGSTGELFF | 16 | . | TRBJ2-2 | TRBV9 | .
TGTGCCAGCAGTGGGTCGGGGTTGAGCGAGCAGTACTTC | CASSGSGLSEQYF | 13 | . | TRBJ2-7 | TRBV6-1 | .
TGCAGCGTTACAGACCCCACAAAGACCCAGTACTTC | CSVTDPTKTQYF | 12 | . | TRBJ2-5 | TRBV29-1 | .
TGCGCCAGCAGCTTGATGGGGGTGACCGGGAATGAGCAGTTCTTC | CASSLMGVTGNEQFF | 15 | once | TRBJ2-1 | TRBV5-1 | .
TGTGCCTGGACTAGCGGGAGTATGATGACAGATACGCAGTATTTT | CAWTSGSMMTDTQYF | 15 | . | TRBJ2-3 | TRBV30 | TRBD2
TGTGCCAGCAGCTTGGCGATCACCGGGGAGCTGTTTTTT | CASSLAITGELFF | 13 | . | TRBJ2-2 | TRBV7-3 | .
TGTGCCAGCAGCGTAGCACTTTCGGCAGACTCTGGAAACACCATATATTTT | CASSVALSADSGNTIYF | 17 | . | TRBJ1-3 | TRBV9 | .
TGCGCCAGCAGTGAGTCCCGGACCTTGAACACTGAAGCTTTCTTT | CASSESRTLNTEAFF | 15 | few | TRBJ1-1 | TRBV10-1 | .